Shown below are 18 T cell receptor beta chains from a single sample sequenced in a study of control samples from healthy donors and cancer patients (dated by TCRdb to about 2020). The library was produced with the immunoSEQ multiplex PCR assay. The clones in this table, taken by TCRdb from immuneACCESS, are in-frame only. Not every clone is retained; where verified, under half of the shortfall comes from an unresolved V gene, and the cause of the rest is unknown. The sample yields about 26,000 clones; roughly 80% were counted once. The top ten hold 20% to 25% of the sample. The sample taken for sequencing was PBMCs. Receptors originate from a man aged 55 to 70 with colorectal cancer.

V gene TRBV5-5 combines with J gene TRBJ1-1; the D is unclear. The V gene lost 4 bases and the J gene lost 3 bases, with 10 bases spanning the gap. The CDR3 is 13 amino acids. In germline, CDR1 is SGHKS, CDR2 YYEKEE (reference sequence). Written as DNA, the CDR3 is TGTGCCAGCAGCCCGTCATGGGACACTGAAGCTTTCTTT. This translates into CASSPSWDTEAFF.

The chain combines TRBV24-1 with TRBJ2-7; maybe TRBD1 (5 bases). The germline CDR1 and CDR2 sequences are KGHDR and SFDVKD. The CDR3 contains 12 residues. The V end lost 4 bases, the J end lost 12 bases, and 15 bases lay between the germline ends. The CDR3 reads CATSDSGQRWYF. The CDR3 DNA reads as TGTGCCACCAGTGACTCCGGACAACGATGGTACTTC.

This clone has just a few counts. The chain links TRBV5-6 to TRBJ1-2; D may be TRBD1 (5 bases). Germline lookup yields CDR1 SGHDT and CDR2 YYEEEE. This CDR3 comprises 12 residues. V dropped 2 bases and J dropped 14 bases, with 16 bases sitting between them. CDR3 in DNA: TGTGCCAGCAGCTTTGACAGACCTCCAAGTACCTTC. Translating it yields CASSFDRPPSTF. The full variable domain, in which reference TRBV5-6 and TRBJ1-2 provide the parts outside the CDR3, is DAGVTQSPTHLIKTRGQQVTLRCSPKSGHDTVSWYQQALGQGPQFIFQYYEEEERQRGNFPDRFSGHQFPNYSSELNVNALLLGDSALYLCASSFDRPPSTFGSGTRLTVV.

The V call is TRBV5-1, the J call TRBJ1-4; TRBD1 might be the D (5 bases). The CDR3 is 14 residues long. Germline V CDR1 and CDR2: SGHRS, YFSETQ. V shed 2 bases and J shed 8 bases, with 13 bases lying between them. In DNA form, the CDR3 reads TGCGCCAGCAGCTTTATGGGGGGAGCGGAAAAACTGTTTTTT. This sequence encodes CASSFMGGAEKLFF.

The chain uses TRBV5-1 and TRBJ2-1; 12 positions agree with TRBD2. This CDR3 is 17 amino acids long. V lost 0 bases to trimming and J lost 4 bases; unmatched junction nucleotides: 5. Looked up from germline, CDR1 is SGHRS and CDR2 is YFSETQ. The CDR3 protein is CASSLVASGGVYNEQFF. CDR3 coding DNA: TGCGCCAGCAGCTTGGTGGCTAGCGGGGGGGTTTACAATGAGCAGTTCTTC. Full variable domain (missing parts from reference TRBV5-1 and TRBJ2-1): KAGVTQTPRYLIKTRGQQVTLSCSPISGHRSVSWYQQTPGQGLQFLFEYFSETQRNKGNFPGRFSGRQFSNSRSEMNVSTLELGDSALYLCASSLVASGGVYNEQFFGPGTRLTVL.

The chain carries TRBV15 and TRBJ1-3, with D maybe TRBD1 (5 bases). This CDR3 comprises 15 residues. The V end was cut by 0 bases, the J end by 3 bases, with 9 bases between. Per germline, CDR1 LNHNV and CDR2 YYDKDF (reference sequence). In DNA, the CDR3 is TGTGCCACCAGCAGAGACAGGGCCCTTGGAAACACCATATATTTT. Its protein is CATSRDRALGNTIYF. Drawing the rest from reference TRBV15 and TRBJ1-3, the complete variable domain is DAMVIQNPRYQVTQFGKPVTLSCSQTLNHNVMYWYQQKSSQAPKLLFHYYDKDFNNEADTPDNFQSRRPNTSFCFLDIRSPGLGDTAMYLCATSRDRALGNTIYFGEGSWLTVV.

The chain joins TRBV7-9 to TRBJ1-3, with D unclear. The CDR3 extends over 12 amino acids. Deletions cut 1 base from V and 7 bases from J, with 5 bases between. Germline-derived CDR1 and CDR2 are SEHNR and FQNEAQ (reference sequence). The CDR3, as DNA: TGTGCCAGCAGCTTAGATATTAACACCATATATTTT. Its translation is CASSLDINTIYF.

V usage is TRBV7-2 and J usage is TRBJ1-5; TRBD1 matches 7 bases. From germline, CDR1 is SGHTA and CDR2 FQGNSA. J gave up 1 base and V 5 bases, and 2 bases lay outside the gene matches. CDR3 length equals 14 residues. The CDR3 nucleotides are TGTGCCAGCAGCCCCAGGGGGAGCAATCAGCCCCAGCATTTT. It translates to CASSPRGSNQPQHF.

J is TRBJ1-2 and V is TRBV14; no clear D. Germline loops: CDR1 SGHDN, CDR2 FVKESK. The germline V and J ends were trimmed by 4 bases and 0 bases, with 9 bases remaining between them. CDR3 length equals 14 residues. The CDR3 nucleotides are TGTGCCAGCAGCCGTGCGGGATCTAACTATGGCTACACCTTC. Translation: CASSRAGSNYGYTF. The full variable domain, completed using reference TRBV14 and TRBJ1-2, is EAGVTQFPSHSVIEKGQTVTLRCDPISGHDNLYWYRRVMGKEIKFLLHFVKESKQDESGMPNNRFLAERTGGTYSTLKVQPAELEDSGVYFCASSRAGSNYGYTFGSGTRLTVV.

A few counts support this clone. V usage is TRBV5-1 and J usage is TRBJ1-1; 8 bases align to TRBD1. The CDR3 has 16 residues. Germline-derived CDR1 and CDR2 are SGHRS and YFSETQ. With V trimmed by 1 base and J by 4 bases, 9 bases remained unmatched. The CDR3 loop reads CASSLLSAGGSTEAFF. In DNA form, the CDR3 reads TGCGCCAGCAGCTTGCTGTCGGCAGGGGGCTCCACTGAAGCTTTCTTT.

Only one count was recorded for this clone. The chain carries TRBV4-1 and TRBJ1-1, with TRBD1 as a possible D gene (5 bases). In germline, CDR1 is MGHRA, CDR2 YSYEKL. The CDR3 has 18 residues. Trimming left V 2 bases short and J 1 base short, with 20 bases between. CDR3 bases: TGCGCCAGCAGCCAACGCCGGGGCCCTACTCCCCAGAACACTGAAGCTTTCTTT. Amino acid sequence: CASSQRRGPTPQNTEAFF.

This chain connects TRBV29-1 to TRBJ1-1; possibly TRBD1 for D (5 bases). The V gene's germline CDR1 is SQVTM and CDR2 ANQGSEA. Deletions cut 4 bases from V and 8 bases from J, with 14 bases between. The CDR3 covers 12 residues. CDR3 bases: TGCAGCGTTGCGGGACCGCCGCCCGAAGCTTTCTTT. Its protein product is CSVAGPPPEAFF.

V and J are TRBV28 and TRBJ2-3, with 7 bases that match TRBD2. The CDR3 sequence is 13 residues long. V trimming: 5 bases; J trimming: 5 bases; junction bases outside the gene matches: 4. The germline V gene has CDR1 MDHEN and CDR2 SYDVKM. Here the CDR3 DNA reads TGTGCCAGCAGTCCGGGACTAAGAGATACGCAGTATTTT. It yields the protein CASSPGLRDTQYF.

The V and J genes are TRBV3-1 (or the pseudogene TRBV3-2) and TRBJ1-2, with D perhaps matching TRBD1 (6 bases). V dropped 4 bases and J dropped 5 bases, with 11 bases sitting between them. This CDR3 spans 13 amino acids. Germline V gene lookup returns CDR1 LGHDT and CDR2 YNNKEL (reference sequence). The CDR3 reads CASSLGDTYGYTF. For the CDR3, the DNA is TGTGCCAGCAGCCTCGGGGACACTTATGGCTACACCTTC.

V usage is TRBV15 and J usage is TRBJ1-5; 10 nucleotides align to TRBD1. Germline CDR1 LNHNV, CDR2 YYDKDF (reference sequence). The CDR3 has 15 residues. Losses at the gene ends were 5 bases for V and 5 bases for J; bases not matched to a gene: 6. Written as DNA, the CDR3 is TGTGCCACCAGCGGAAGACAGGGGGCCCATCAGCCCCAGCATTTT. Translating gives CATSGRQGAHQPQHF.

The chain has TRBV18 and TRBJ1-6; D uncertain. The CDR3 has 17 residues. Trimming stripped 0 bases from V and 3 bases from J, with 12 bases between. Germline V CDR1 and CDR2: KGHSH, LQKENI. For the CDR3, the DNA is TGTGCCAGCTCACCACCGGTAACTCGGGGCTATAATTCACCCCTCCACTTT. It is translated as CASSPPVTRGYNSPLHF.

This clone has a handful of counts. The chain recombines TRBV6-5 with TRBJ1-2, with TRBD1 identical over 7 bases. The V and J ends lost 9 bases and 4 bases, in that order; junction bases with no gene match: 8. The V gene's germline CDR1 is MNHEY and CDR2 SVGAGI. This CDR3 comprises 13 residues. Written as DNA, the CDR3 is TGTGCCAGTACATCGGGACAGTCCTATGGCTACACCTTC. Protein: CASTSGQSYGYTF.

V gene TRBV24-1 combines with J gene TRBJ1-2; no clear D. V was clipped by 3 bases and J by 4 bases, with 11 bases between them. CDR3 length: 14 amino acids. The germline gives CDR1 KGHDR, CDR2 SFDVKD. This CDR3 is CATSDGSGFYGYTF. CDR3 bases: TGTGCCACCAGTGATGGGAGCGGCTTCTATGGCTACACCTTC.